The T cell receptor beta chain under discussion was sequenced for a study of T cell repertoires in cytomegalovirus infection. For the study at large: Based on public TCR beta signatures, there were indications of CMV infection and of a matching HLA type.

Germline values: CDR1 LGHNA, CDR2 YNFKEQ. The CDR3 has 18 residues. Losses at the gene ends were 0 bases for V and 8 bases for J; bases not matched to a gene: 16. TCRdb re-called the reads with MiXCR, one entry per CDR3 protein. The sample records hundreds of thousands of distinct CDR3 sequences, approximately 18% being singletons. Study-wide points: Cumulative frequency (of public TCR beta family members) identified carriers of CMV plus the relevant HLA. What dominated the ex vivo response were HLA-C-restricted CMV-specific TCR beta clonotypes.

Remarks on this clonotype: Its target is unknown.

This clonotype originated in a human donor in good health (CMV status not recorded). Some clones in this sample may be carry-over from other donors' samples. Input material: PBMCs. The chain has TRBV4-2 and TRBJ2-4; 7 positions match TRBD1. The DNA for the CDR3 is TGTGCCAGCAGCCAAGAGGGGGCGACAGGGACGTTGTTGGACATTCAGTACTTC. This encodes CASSQEGATGTLLDIQYF.